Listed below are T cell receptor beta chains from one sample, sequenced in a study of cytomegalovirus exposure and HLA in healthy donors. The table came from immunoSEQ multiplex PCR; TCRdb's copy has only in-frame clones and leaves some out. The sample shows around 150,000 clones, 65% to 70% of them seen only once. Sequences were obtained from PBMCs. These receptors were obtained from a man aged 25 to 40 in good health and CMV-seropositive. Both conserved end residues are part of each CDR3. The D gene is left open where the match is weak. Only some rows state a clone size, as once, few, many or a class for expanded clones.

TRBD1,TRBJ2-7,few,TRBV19,CASSRTGRVGYEQYF,TGTGCCAGTAGTAGGACAGGGCGTGTTGGGTACGAGCAGTACTTC
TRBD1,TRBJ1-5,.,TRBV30,CAWSVGGQGQPQHF,TGTGCCTGGAGTGTAGGGGGCCAGGGACAGCCCCAGCATTTT
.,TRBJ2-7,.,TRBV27,CASSFQGGLSITGQYF,TGTGCCAGCAGTTTTCAGGGGGGACTTTCAATAACCGGGCAGTACTTC
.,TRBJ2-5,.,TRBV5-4,CASSPTRDQETQYF,TGTGCCAGCAGCCCGACCCGGGACCAAGAGACCCAGTACTTC
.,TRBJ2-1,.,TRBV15,CATSSLGLIRSPPYNEQFF,TGTGCCACCAGCAGTTTGGGACTTATACGATCCCCTCCCTACAATGAGCAGTTCTTC
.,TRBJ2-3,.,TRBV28,CASSLSMDTQYF,TGTGCCAGCAGTTTGTCCATGGATACGCAGTATTTT
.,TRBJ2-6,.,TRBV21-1,CASSKRRLNRVCPGANVLTF,TGTGCCAGCAGCAAGAGACGACTAAACAGGGTTTGTCCTGGGGCCAACGTCCTGACTTTC
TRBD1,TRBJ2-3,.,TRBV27,CASSFLGQSKSTDTQYF,TGTGCCAGCAGTTTTCTGGGACAGTCAAAGAGCACAGATACGCAGTATTTT
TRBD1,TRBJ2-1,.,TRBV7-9,CASLGTGGEHEQFF,TGTGCCAGCTTGGGGACAGGTGGGGAGCATGAGCAGTTCTTC
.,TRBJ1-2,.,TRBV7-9,CASSLSTYGYTF,TGTGCCAGCAGCTTAAGCACCTATGGCTACACCTTC
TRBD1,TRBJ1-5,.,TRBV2,CASRVDRYNQPQHF,TGTGCCAGCAGAGTGGACAGGTACAATCAGCCCCAGCATTTT
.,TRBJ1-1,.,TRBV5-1,CASSLGAGGVTEAFF,TGCGCCAGCAGCTTGGGTGCGGGTGGGGTCACTGAAGCTTTCTTT
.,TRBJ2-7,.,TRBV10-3,CAISDVTEGFEQYF,TGTGCCATCAGTGACGTGACGGAGGGGTTCGAGCAGTACTTC
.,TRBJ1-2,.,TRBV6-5,CASSYSRQLASYGYTF,TGTGCCAGCAGTTACTCGAGACAGTTAGCTAGCTATGGCTACACCTTC
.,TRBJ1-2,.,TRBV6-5,CASQTPGTSYGYTF,TGTGCCAGTCAAACCCCCGGGACATCCTATGGCTACACCTTC
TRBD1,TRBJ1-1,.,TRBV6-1,CASSGQLQGGTEAFF,TGTGCCAGCAGTGGTCAATTACAGGGGGGCACTGAAGCTTTCTTT
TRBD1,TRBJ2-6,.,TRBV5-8,CASSFGTANPGANVLTF,TGTGCCAGCAGTTTCGGGACAGCCAACCCTGGGGCCAACGTCCTGACTTTC
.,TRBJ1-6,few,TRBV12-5,CASGQGKGSPLHF,TGTGCTAGTGGGCAGGGGAAGGGATCACCCCTCCACTTT
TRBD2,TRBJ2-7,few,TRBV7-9,CASSEFAGTSLYEQYF,TGTGCCAGCAGCGAATTCGCCGGGACTAGCCTTTACGAGCAGTACTTC
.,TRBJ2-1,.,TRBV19,CASSIYSGSDNEQFF,TGTGCCAGTAGTATATATTCCGGGTCCGACAATGAGCAGTTCTTC
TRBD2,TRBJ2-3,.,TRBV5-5,CASSRGSRTDTQYF,TGTGCCAGCAGCCGCGGGAGTCGGACAGATACGCAGTATTTT
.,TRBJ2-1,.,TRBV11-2,CASCPSSGGEQFF,TGTGCCAGCTGCCCGTCTTCTGGAGGGGAGCAGTTCTTC
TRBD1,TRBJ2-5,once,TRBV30,CAWNKGAWETQYF,TGTGCCTGGAACAAGGGGGCTTGGGAGACCCAGTACTTC
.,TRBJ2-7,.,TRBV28,CASSDGTPAYEQYF,TGTGCCAGCAGTGACGGGACTCCGGCCTACGAGCAGTACTTC
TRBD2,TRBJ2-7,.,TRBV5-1,CASSLGLAATYEQYF,TGCGCCAGCAGCTTGGGTCTAGCGGCCACCTACGAGCAGTACTTC
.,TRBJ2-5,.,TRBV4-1,CASSQDPTLLTRDSEEQYF,TGCGCCAGCAGCCAAGATCCAACTCTCCTAACTAGGGACTCTGAAGAGCAGTACTTC
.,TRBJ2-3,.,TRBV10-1,CASSDSWQVGTDTQYF,TGCGCCAGCAGTGATTCCTGGCAGGTCGGCACAGATACGCAGTATTTT
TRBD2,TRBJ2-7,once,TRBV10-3,CAISASSGRAGEQYF,TGTGCCATCAGTGCCTCTAGCGGGAGGGCCGGTGAGCAGTACTTC